These 32 T cell receptor beta chains were all obtained from the same sample, sequenced in a study of memory CD4+ T cells and cytomegalovirus serostatus. The sort gate was single viable CD3+CD4+CD8-CD45RO+ cells for memory CD4+ T cells. The table came from immunoSEQ multiplex PCR; TCRdb's copy has only in-frame clones and leaves some out. The repertoire holds about 82,000 clones, with around 80% as singletons. The sample comprised memory CD4+ T cells from blood. Receptors were obtained from an adult in good health and CMV-seronegative.

The rearrangement links TRBV7-9 to TRBJ1-4, with a possible D match to TRBD1 (5 bases). CDR1 SEHNR and CDR2 FQNEAQ come from the germline V gene (reference sequence). V was shortened by 6 bases and J by 7 bases, with 15 bases between the two germline ends. The length of the CDR3 is 14 residues. DNA for the CDR3: TGTGCCAGCAGTTTACAGGCCTCGGGTGAAAAACTGTTTTTT. Its protein product is CASSLQASGEKLFF.

This clone was seen a single time. The chain's CDR3 is CASTYSGVAGELFF. The CDR3 DNA is TGTGCCAGCACCTACTCAGGAGTGGCCGGGGAGCTGTTTTTT. V gene TRBV7-3 combines with J gene TRBJ2-2; D uncertain. Trimming pared 7 bases from V and 6 bases from J, leaving 15 bases between. The CDR3 consists of 14 residues. The germline V gene encodes CDR1 SGHTA and CDR2 FQGTGA.

V gene TRBV6-4 combines with J gene TRBJ1-5; TRBD1 is a possible D gene (5 bases). Trimming shortened V by 4 bases and J by 4 bases, and 20 bases separated the two germline ends. Germline V gene lookup returns CDR1 MRHNA and CDR2 SNTAGT. The CDR3 covers 17 residues. The CDR3 sequence is CASSAFLAGGNNQPQHF. The CDR3 DNA follows: TGTGCCAGCAGTGCCTTCCTGGCCGGGGGGAATAATCAGCCCCAGCATTTT.

This chain uses TRBV28 with TRBJ1-3, with 7 bases identical to TRBD1. Per germline, CDR1 MDHEN and CDR2 SYDVKM. V was pared by 7 bases and J by 2 bases, with 2 bases of the junction left unmatched. The CDR3 totals 13 residues. This chain's CDR3 is CASIRGPGNTIYF. The CDR3 DNA reads as TGTGCCAGCATAAGGGGGCCTGGAAACACCATATATTTT.

V usage is TRBV6-5 and J usage is TRBJ1-2; TRBD1 agrees at 8 bases. Trimming cost V 7 bases and J 4 bases; bases outside gene matches: 8. The germline gives CDR1 MNHEY, CDR2 SVGAGI. This CDR3 spans 14 amino acids. The CDR3 coding sequence is TGTGCCAGCAATCGCCCAGGGGGCGCCTATGGCTACACCTTC. Its protein is CASNRPGGAYGYTF.

V is TRBV19 and J is TRBJ1-6; a possible D gene is TRBD1 (6 bases). The V end lost 5 bases, the J end lost 14 bases, and 16 bases lay between the germline ends. The CDR3 has 13 residues. The germline V gene encodes CDR1 LNHDA and CDR2 SQIVND (reference sequence). Written as DNA, the CDR3 is TGTGCCAGTAGTGATTCAGGGGTCTCATCCCTCCACTTT. Amino acid sequence: CASSDSGVSSLHF.

V and J are TRBV11-2 and TRBJ2-7; D is uncertain. Germline CDR1 SGHAT, CDR2 FQNNGV. This CDR3 is 13 amino acids long. Deletions cut 2 bases from V and 5 bases from J, with 10 bases between. CDR3 in amino acids: CASSLNKIHEQYF. DNA for the CDR3: TGTGCCAGCAGCTTAAATAAAATCCACGAGCAGTACTTC.

V gene TRBV7-8 combines with J gene TRBJ1-5; a weak D match, TRBD1 (6 bases). Per germline, CDR1 SGHVS and CDR2 FQNEAQ. Trimming removed 5 bases from V and 6 bases from J, with 17 bases in between. The CDR3 runs to 15 residues. This CDR3 is CASSPLGGRSQPQHF. For the CDR3, the DNA is TGTGCCAGCAGCCCGCTGGGGGGCCGGTCTCAGCCCCAGCATTTT.

The chain combines TRBV9 with TRBJ2-3, with 9 nucleotides matching TRBD2. The germline gives CDR1 SGDLS, CDR2 YYNGEE. The ends lost 1 base at V and 5 bases at J; junction bases unmatched: 11. CDR3 length: 17 residues. The CDR3 coding sequence is TGTGCCAGCAGCGTATCCCCCGGGACTAGCACAAGAGATACGCAGTATTTT. Its protein is CASSVSPGTSTRDTQYF.

This clone was seen a handful of times. The chain joins TRBV18 to TRBJ2-2; TRBD1 aligns across 9 bases. V dropped 4 bases and J dropped 5; count of bases not matched to a gene: 8. This CDR3 region has 16 residues. Germline CDR1 is KGHSH and CDR2 is LQKENI. This CDR3 is CASSLWDRAQTGELFF. CDR3 DNA: TGTGCCAGCTCACTCTGGGACAGGGCTCAGACCGGGGAGCTGTTTTTT.

This clone was detected a few times. The V call is TRBV6-1, the J call TRBJ1-1; 9 bases are shared with TRBD1. Germline trimming cut 1 base from V and 0 bases from J; bases unmatched to any gene: 3. This CDR3 is 16 amino acids long. CDR1 and CDR2 (germline): MNHNS, SASEGT. CDR3 nucleotide sequence: TGTGCCAGCAGTGAAGGAGGACAGGGGTTGAACACTGAAGCTTTCTTT. Its translation is CASSEGGQGLNTEAFF.

The chain has TRBV12-5 and TRBJ1-4; 9 nucleotides line up with TRBD1. CDR1 and CDR2 (germline): LGHNT, FRNRAP. The CDR3 extends over 15 amino acids. V lost 5 bases and J lost 10; bases outside the gene matches: 11. CDR3 protein: CASGKQQGARGKLFF. CDR3 in DNA: TGTGCTAGTGGTAAACAACAGGGGGCAAGGGGAAAACTGTTTTTT.

The chain is built from TRBV5-4 and TRBJ2-1; 10 bases align to TRBD1. V was pared by 3 bases and J by 7 bases, with 4 bases of the junction left unmatched. CDR3 length equals 14 residues. Germline V gene lookup returns CDR1 SGHNT and CDR2 YYREEE (reference sequence). CDR3 coding DNA: TGTGCCAGCAGCTCTCCGGGACAGGGGAATGAGCAGTTCTTC. The encoded protein is CASSSPGQGNEQFF.

Turning to this clone: Other DNA sequences in the sample encode the same CDR3. The CDR3 reads CASRAGGETEAFF. The CDR3 nucleotides are TGCGCCAGCAGGGCCGGGGGGGAAACTGAAGCTTTCTTT. The rearrangement joins TRBV10-1 to TRBJ1-1, with a weak D call TRBD1 (5 bases). Trimming pared 6 bases from V and 5 bases from J, leaving 13 bases between. This CDR3 comprises 13 residues. The germline V gene has CDR1 WNHNN and CDR2 SYGVQD (reference sequence).

This chain connects TRBV2 to TRBJ2-2, with 10 bases aligning to TRBD2. V lost 4 bases to trimming and J lost 1 base; unmatched junction nucleotides: 6. Germline V CDR1 and CDR2: SNHLY, FYNNEI. The CDR3 runs to 17 residues. The CDR3 spells CASSGGLANVNTGELFF. CDR3 sequence (DNA): TGTGCCAGCAGTGGGGGACTAGCGAATGTGAACACCGGGGAGCTGTTTTTT.

CDR3 sequence (DNA): TGTGCCAGCAGCTTAATGAGGTCTAGCCCTGAAGCTTTCTTT. Amino acids: CASSLMRSSPEAFF. The rearrangement links TRBV11-2 to TRBJ1-1; no clear D gene. Per the germline V gene, CDR1 is SGHAT and CDR2 is FQNNGV. This CDR3 is 14 amino acids long. V lost 2 bases and J lost 6, with 13 bases in between.

This rearrangement joins TRBV6-6 to TRBJ1-2, with a weak D call TRBD1 (5 bases). CDR1 MNHNY and CDR2 SVGAGI come from the germline V gene (reference sequence). The CDR3 covers 14 residues. Between the trimmed V and J ends, which lost 5 bases and 4 bases, there was a span of 14 bases. DNA for the CDR3: TGTGCCAGCAGTACCGAGGGGTTCGGCTATGGCTACACCTTC. Residues: CASSTEGFGYGYTF.

The chain recombines TRBV5-1 with TRBJ1-2; D might be TRBD1 (6 bases). Trimming took off 2 bases at V and 3 bases at J, with 11 bases between the two ends. Germline CDR1 SGHRS, CDR2 YFSETQ. CDR3 size: 14 residues. Here the CDR3 reads CASSLAGGDYGYTF. In DNA form, the CDR3 reads TGCGCCAGCAGCTTAGCGGGGGGCGACTATGGCTACACCTTC. Based on the CDR3 plus reference TRBV5-1 and TRBJ1-2, the full variable domain is KAGVTQTPRYLIKTRGQQVTLSCSPISGHRSVSWYQQTPGQGLQFLFEYFSETQRNKGNFPGRFSGRQFSNSRSEMNVSTLELGDSALYLCASSLAGGDYGYTFGSGTRLTVV.

V and J are TRBV18 and TRBJ2-7; no clear D. The CDR3 has 14 amino acids. V lost 3 bases, J lost 1 base, and 10 bases lay in between. CDR1 is KGHSH and CDR2 is LQKENI in the germline V gene. CDR3 loop: CASSPFGSSYEQYF. CDR3 sequence (DNA): TGTGCCAGCTCACCTTTTGGCAGTTCCTACGAGCAGTACTTC.

In its sample, this clone was seen once. The V and J genes are TRBV4-1 and TRBJ2-1, with 8 nucleotides matching TRBD2. The V and J ends lost 1 base and 10 bases, in that order; junction bases with no gene match: 12. This CDR3 is built from 16 residues. Per the germline V gene, CDR1 is MGHRA and CDR2 is YSYEKL. DNA of the CDR3: TGCGCCAGCAGCCAAGTTGCACGGGGGGGCCAGAAGGAGCAGTTCTTC. Protein product: CASSQVARGGQKEQFF.

This clone was observed once. The rearrangement links TRBV9 to TRBJ2-1; D is perhaps TRBD1 or TRBD2 (5 bases each). There are 18 residues in the CDR3. The ends were cut back, 0 bases at V and 0 bases at J, with 16 bases in the middle. Germline-derived CDR1 and CDR2 are SGDLS and YYNGEE. CDR3 in amino acids: CASSVVGEMAYSYNEQFF. The CDR3 coding sequence is TGTGCCAGCAGCGTAGTAGGGGAGATGGCATACTCCTACAATGAGCAGTTCTTC.

This clone was counted a few times. The rearrangement joins TRBV11-3 to TRBJ1-1, with D tentatively TRBD1 (5 bases). This CDR3 is built from 13 residues. Germline V gene lookup returns CDR1 SGHNT and CDR2 YENEEA. With 5 bases removed from V and 0 bases from J, the gap between germline ends came to 7 bases. The CDR3 reads CASSQQVNTEAFF. Written as DNA, the CDR3 is TGTGCCAGCAGCCAACAGGTGAACACTGAAGCTTTCTTT.

This clone was seen just once. The rearrangement links TRBV6-6 to TRBJ2-7; 10 bases are shared with TRBD1. With 2 bases clipped from V and 1 base from J, the junction kept 2 bases outside the gene matches. CDR3 length equals 15 residues. Germline CDR1 is MNHNY and CDR2 is SVGAGI (reference sequence). CDR3 region: CASSYKGQGSYEQYF. CDR3 coding DNA: TGTGCCAGCAGTTACAAGGGACAGGGGTCCTACGAGCAGTACTTC.

V is TRBV6-1 and J is TRBJ2-7; maybe TRBD1 (6 bases). The CDR3 covers 15 residues. Trimming stripped 3 bases from V and 6 bases from J, with 18 bases between. From germline, CDR1 is MNHNS and CDR2 SASEGT. The CDR3 DNA reads as TGTGCCAGCAGTGACCCTACCATCAGGGGCGCCGAGCAGTACTTC. This gives the protein CASSDPTIRGAEQYF.

The chain links TRBV5-1 to TRBJ2-5; 10 bases map to TRBD2. The CDR3 has 15 residues. CDR1 is SGHRS and CDR2 is YFSETQ in the germline V gene. After removal of 2 bases from V and 2 bases from J, the junction contained 3 bases not matched to a gene. CDR3 sequence: CASSFSSGGQETQYF. The CDR3 DNA reads as TGCGCCAGCAGCTTTTCTAGCGGGGGACAAGAGACCCAGTACTTC.

This rearrangement joins TRBV30 to TRBJ1-1; 8 bases agree with TRBD1. V gave up 0 bases and J gave up 6 bases; unmatched junction bases: 6. CDR1 GTSNPN and CDR2 SVGIG come from the germline V gene (reference sequence). The CDR3 runs 14 residues. CDR3 protein: CAWSVRTGTPEAFF. The CDR3 DNA follows: TGTGCCTGGAGTGTAAGGACAGGGACCCCTGAAGCTTTCTTT.

V is TRBV30 and J is TRBJ2-5, with D unclear. CDR1 and CDR2 (germline): GTSNPN, SVGIG (reference sequence). V was trimmed by 0 bases and J by 3 bases, leaving 8 bases between them. The CDR3 runs to 13 residues. CDR3 nucleotide sequence: TGTGCCTGGAGTGTCGGCGCGAAAGAGACCCAGTACTTC. It translates to CAWSVGAKETQYF.

CDR3 bases: TGTGCCAGCAGCTTAGACCTTTTGAGCACAGATACGCAGTATTTT. Protein product: CASSLDLLSTDTQYF. The chain carries TRBV7-6 and TRBJ2-3; unclear D gene. V was shortened by 1 base and J by 0 bases, with 8 bases between the two germline ends. CDR3 length: 15 residues. Per the germline V gene, CDR1 is SGHVS and CDR2 is FNYEAQ.

The V and J genes are TRBV7-8 and TRBJ2-1; TRBD2 matches at 8 bases. V gave up 5 bases and J gave up 0 bases; unmatched junction bases: 21. The CDR3 covers 21 residues. CDR1 SGHVS and CDR2 FQNEAQ come from the germline V gene. CDR3 in amino acids: CASSKPPKSGGALSSYNEQFF. The DNA of the CDR3 is TGTGCCAGCAGCAAGCCGCCAAAGAGCGGGGGAGCCCTTAGCTCCTACAATGAGCAGTTCTTC.

V usage is TRBV7-9 and J usage is TRBJ2-3; D remains unclear. V was trimmed by 5 bases and J by 0 bases, leaving 15 bases between them. CDR1 is SEHNR, CDR2 FQNEAQ, per germline (reference sequence). The CDR3 loop spans 16 amino acids. CDR3 bases: TGTGCCAGCAGCCTCCCGACTCGCCCTAGCACAGATACGCAGTATTTT. It encodes CASSLPTRPSTDTQYF.

This rearrangement joins TRBV18 to TRBJ1-1, with unresolved D. Trimming pared 3 bases from V and 2 bases from J, leaving 13 bases between. The CDR3 totals 15 residues. Germline V gene sequence: CDR1 KGHSH, CDR2 LQKENI. Here the CDR3 reads CASSPVSKGNTEAFF. Here the CDR3 DNA reads TGTGCCAGCTCACCTGTTAGTAAAGGTAACACTGAAGCTTTCTTT.

The CDR3 loop is CASSSKGGVSSYEQYF. DNA of the CDR3: TGTGCCAGCAGCTCCAAAGGGGGCGTTAGCTCCTACGAGCAGTACTTC. The V and J genes are TRBV7-3 and TRBJ2-7, with 7 bases identical to TRBD1. CDR3 length: 16 amino acids. The trim removed 4 bases at V and 0 bases at J, leaving 9 bases unmatched. Looked up from germline, CDR1 is SGHTA and CDR2 is FQGTGA.